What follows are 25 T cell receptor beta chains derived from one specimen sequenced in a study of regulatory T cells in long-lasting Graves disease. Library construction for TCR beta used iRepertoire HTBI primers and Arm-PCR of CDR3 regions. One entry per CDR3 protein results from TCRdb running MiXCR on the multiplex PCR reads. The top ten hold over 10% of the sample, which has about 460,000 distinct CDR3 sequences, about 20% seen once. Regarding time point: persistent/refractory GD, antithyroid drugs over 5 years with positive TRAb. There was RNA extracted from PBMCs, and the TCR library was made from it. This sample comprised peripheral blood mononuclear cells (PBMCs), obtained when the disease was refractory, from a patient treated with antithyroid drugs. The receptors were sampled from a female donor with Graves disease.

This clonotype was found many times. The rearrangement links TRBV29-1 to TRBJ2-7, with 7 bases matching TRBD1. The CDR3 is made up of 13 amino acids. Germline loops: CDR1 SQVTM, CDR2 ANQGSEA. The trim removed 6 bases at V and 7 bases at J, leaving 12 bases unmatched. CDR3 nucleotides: TGCAGCGTCCGGACAGGAGCCTACGATGAGCAGTACTTC. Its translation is CSVRTGAYDEQYF.

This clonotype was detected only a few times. CDR3 nucleotide sequence: TGTGCCAGCAGCTTAGCGCAAGCGGGAGTTAACGGGGAGCTGTTTTTT. It translates to CASSLAQAGVNGELFF. This rearrangement joins TRBV7-9 to TRBJ2-2, with 8 bases aligning to TRBD2. V trimming: 0 bases; J trimming: 7 bases; junction bases outside the gene matches: 7. The germline CDR1 and CDR2 sequences are SEHNR and FQNEAQ (reference sequence). This CDR3 has 16 amino acids.

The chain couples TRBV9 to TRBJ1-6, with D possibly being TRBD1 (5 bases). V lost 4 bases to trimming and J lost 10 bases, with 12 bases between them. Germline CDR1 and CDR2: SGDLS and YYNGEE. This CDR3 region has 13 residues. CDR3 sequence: CASSPAGSSPLHF. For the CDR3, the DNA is TGTGCCAGCAGCCCGGCAGGGTCCTCACCCCTCCACTTT.

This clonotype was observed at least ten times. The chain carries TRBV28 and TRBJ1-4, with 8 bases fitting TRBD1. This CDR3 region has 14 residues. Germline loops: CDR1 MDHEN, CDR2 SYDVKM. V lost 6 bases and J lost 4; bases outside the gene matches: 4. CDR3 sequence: CASSRTGFNEKLFF. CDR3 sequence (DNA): TGTGCCAGCAGCCGGACAGGGTTTAATGAAAAACTGTTTTTT.

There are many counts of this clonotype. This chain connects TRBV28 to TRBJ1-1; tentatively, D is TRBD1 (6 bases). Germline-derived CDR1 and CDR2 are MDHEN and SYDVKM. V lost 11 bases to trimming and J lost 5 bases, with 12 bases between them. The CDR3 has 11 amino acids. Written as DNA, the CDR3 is TGTGCCCTGAGGGGGGGAACTGAAGCTTTCTTT. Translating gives CALRGGTEAFF.

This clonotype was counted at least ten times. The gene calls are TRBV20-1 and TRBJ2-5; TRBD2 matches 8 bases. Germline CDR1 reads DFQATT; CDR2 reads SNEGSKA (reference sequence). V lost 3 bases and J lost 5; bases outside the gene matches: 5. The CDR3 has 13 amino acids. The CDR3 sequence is CSASGGAGETQYF. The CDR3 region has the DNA TGCAGTGCTAGCGGGGGGGCGGGGGAGACCCAGTACTTC.

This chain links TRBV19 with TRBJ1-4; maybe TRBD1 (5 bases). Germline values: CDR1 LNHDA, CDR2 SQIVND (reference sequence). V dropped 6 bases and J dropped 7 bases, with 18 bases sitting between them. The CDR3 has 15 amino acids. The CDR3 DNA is TGTGCCAGTAGCCCGGACACCGGGACGGTTGAAAAACTGTTTTTT. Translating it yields CASSPDTGTVEKLFF. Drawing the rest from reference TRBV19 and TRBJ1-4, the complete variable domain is DGGITQSPKYLFRKEGQNVTLSCEQNLNHDAMYWYRQDPGQGLRLIYYSQIVNDFQKGDIAEGYSVSREKKESFPLTVTSAQKNPTAFYLCASSPDTGTVEKLFFGSGTQLSVL.

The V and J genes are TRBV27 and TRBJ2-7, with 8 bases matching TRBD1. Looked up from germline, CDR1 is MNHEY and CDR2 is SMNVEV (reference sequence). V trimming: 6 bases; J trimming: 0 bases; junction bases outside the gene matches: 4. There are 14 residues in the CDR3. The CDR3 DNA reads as TGTGCCAGCAGCGACAGGGGAGGCTCCTACGAGCAGTACTTC. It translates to CASSDRGGSYEQYF.

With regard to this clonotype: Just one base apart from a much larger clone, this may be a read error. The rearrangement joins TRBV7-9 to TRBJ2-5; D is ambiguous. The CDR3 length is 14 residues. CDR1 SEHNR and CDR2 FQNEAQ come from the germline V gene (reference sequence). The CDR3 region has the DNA TGTACCAGCAGCTCCTTTGTGGGCCAAGAGACCCAGTACTTC. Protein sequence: CTSSSFVGQETQYF. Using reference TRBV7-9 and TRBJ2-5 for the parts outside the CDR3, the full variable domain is DTGVSQNPRHKITKRGQNVTFRCDPISEHNRLYWYRQTLGQGPEFLTYFQNEAQLEKSRLLSDRFSAERPKGSFSTLEIQRTEQGDSAMYLCTSSSFVGQETQYFGPGTRLLVL.

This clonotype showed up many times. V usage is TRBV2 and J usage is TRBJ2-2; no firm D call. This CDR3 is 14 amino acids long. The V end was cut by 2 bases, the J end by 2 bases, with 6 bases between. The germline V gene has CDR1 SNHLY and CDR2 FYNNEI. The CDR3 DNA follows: TGTGCCAGCAGTGAAAACCCAAACACCGGGGAGCTGTTTTTT. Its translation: CASSENPNTGELFF.

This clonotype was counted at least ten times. The DNA for the CDR3 is TGTGCCAGCAGTCGGGGGGGGAGTGCCACTGAAGCTTTCTTT. Protein sequence: CASSRGGSATEAFF. The rearrangement uses TRBV12-3 or TRBV12-4 and TRBJ1-1, with D maybe TRBD1 (5 bases). CDR3 length: 14 residues. Trimming left V 5 bases short and J 4 bases short, with 14 bases between.

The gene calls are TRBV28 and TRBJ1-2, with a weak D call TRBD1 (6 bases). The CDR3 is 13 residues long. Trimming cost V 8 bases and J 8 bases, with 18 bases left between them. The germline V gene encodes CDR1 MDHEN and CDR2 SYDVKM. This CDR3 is CASLTGFYGGYTF. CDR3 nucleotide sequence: TGTGCCAGCCTGACAGGTTTCTATGGCGGCTACACCTTC.

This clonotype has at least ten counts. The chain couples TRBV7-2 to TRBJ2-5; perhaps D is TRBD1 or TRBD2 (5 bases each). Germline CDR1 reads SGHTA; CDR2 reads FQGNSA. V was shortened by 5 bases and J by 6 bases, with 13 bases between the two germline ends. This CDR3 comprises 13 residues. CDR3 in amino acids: CASSTDGTQTQYF. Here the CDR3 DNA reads TGTGCCAGCAGCACCGACGGGACCCAGACCCAGTACTTC.

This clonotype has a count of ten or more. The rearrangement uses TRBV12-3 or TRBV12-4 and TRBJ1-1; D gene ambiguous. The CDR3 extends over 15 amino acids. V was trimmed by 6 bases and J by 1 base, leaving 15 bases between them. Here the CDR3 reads CASSNSLSANTEAFF. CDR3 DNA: TGTGCCAGCAGCAATAGTCTGTCTGCGAACACTGAAGCTTTCTTT.

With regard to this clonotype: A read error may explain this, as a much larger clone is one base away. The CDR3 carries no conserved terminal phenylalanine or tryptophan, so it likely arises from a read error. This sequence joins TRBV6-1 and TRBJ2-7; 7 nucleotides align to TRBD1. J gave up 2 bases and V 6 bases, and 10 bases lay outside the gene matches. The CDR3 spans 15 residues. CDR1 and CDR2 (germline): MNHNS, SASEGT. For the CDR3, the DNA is TGTGCCAGCAGCCAAACCGGGACAGCCACCTACGAGCAGTACCTC. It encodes CASSQTGTATYEQYL.

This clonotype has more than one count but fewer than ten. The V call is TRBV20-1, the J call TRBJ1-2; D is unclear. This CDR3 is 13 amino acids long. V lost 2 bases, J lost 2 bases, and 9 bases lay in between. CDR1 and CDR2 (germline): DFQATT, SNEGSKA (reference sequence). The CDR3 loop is CSARRAENYGYTF. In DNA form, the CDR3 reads TGCAGTGCTAGACGGGCAGAAAACTATGGCTACACCTTC.

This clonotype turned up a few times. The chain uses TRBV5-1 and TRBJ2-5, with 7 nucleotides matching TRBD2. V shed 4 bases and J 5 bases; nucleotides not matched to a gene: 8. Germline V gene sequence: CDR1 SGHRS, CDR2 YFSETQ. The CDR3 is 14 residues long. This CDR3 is CASSDRTSGETQYF. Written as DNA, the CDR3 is TGCGCCAGCAGCGATCGGACTAGTGGCGAGACCCAGTACTTC.

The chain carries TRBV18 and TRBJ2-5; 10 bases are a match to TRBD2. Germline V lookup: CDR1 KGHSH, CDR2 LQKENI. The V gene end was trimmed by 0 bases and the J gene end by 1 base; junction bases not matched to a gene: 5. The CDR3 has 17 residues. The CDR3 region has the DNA TGTGCCAGCTCACCACCCCTAGGACTAGCGGCCCAAGAGACCCAGTACTTC. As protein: CASSPPLGLAAQETQYF.

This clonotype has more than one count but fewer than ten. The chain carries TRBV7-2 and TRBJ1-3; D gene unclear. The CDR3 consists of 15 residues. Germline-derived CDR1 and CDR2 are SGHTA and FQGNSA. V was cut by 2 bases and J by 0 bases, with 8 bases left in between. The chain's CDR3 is CASSLTRASGNTIYF. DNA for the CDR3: TGTGCCAGCAGCTTAACGAGGGCCTCTGGAAACACCATATATTTT.

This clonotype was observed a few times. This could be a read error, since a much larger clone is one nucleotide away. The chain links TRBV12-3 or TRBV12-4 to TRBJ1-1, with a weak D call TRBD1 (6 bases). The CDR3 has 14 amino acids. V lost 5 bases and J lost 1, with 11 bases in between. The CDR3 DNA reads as TGTGCCAGCAGTGGACAGAGATGGAACACTGAAGCTTTCTTT. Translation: CASSGQRWNTEAFF.

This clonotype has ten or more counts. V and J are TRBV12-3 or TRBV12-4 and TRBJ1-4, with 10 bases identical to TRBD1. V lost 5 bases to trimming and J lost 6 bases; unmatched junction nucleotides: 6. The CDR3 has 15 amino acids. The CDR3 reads CASSRDRGRYEKLFF. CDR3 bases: TGTGCCAGCAGTCGAGACAGGGGGCGTTATGAAAAACTGTTTTTT.

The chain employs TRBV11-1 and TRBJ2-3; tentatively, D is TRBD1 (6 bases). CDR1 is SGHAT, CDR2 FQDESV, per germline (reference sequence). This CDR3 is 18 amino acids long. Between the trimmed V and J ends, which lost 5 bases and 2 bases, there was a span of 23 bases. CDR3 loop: CASSPDRFSTETTDTQYF. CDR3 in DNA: TGTGCCAGCAGCCCGGACAGATTTTCAACGGAGACCACAGATACGCAGTATTTT.

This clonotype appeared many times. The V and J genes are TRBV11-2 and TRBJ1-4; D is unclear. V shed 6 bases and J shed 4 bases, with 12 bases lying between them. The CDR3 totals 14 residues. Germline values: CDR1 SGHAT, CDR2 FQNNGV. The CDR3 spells CASRTGPNNEKLFF. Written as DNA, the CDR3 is TGTGCCAGCAGAACCGGGCCTAATAATGAAAAACTGTTTTTT. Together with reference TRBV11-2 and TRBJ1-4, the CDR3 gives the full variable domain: EAGVAQSPRYKIIEKRQSVAFWCNPISGHATLYWYQQILGQGPKLLIQFQNNGVVDDSQLPKDRFSAERLKGVDSTLKIQPAKLEDSAVYLCASRTGPNNEKLFFGSGTQLSVL.

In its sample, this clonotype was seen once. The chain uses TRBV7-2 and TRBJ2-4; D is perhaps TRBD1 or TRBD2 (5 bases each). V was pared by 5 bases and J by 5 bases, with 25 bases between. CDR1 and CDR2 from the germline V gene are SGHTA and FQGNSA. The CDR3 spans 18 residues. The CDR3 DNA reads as TGTGCCAGCAGCCAATCCCGGGGCAGTCAGAGCGGACAAAACATTCAGTACTTC. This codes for CASSQSRGSQSGQNIQYF. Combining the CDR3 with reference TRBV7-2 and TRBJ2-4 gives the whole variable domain GAGVSQSPSNKVTEKGKDVELRCDPISGHTALYWYRQSLGQGLEFLIYFQGNSAPDKSGLPSDRFSAERTGGSVSTLTIQRTQQEDSAVYLCASSQSRGSQSGQNIQYFGAGTRLSVL.

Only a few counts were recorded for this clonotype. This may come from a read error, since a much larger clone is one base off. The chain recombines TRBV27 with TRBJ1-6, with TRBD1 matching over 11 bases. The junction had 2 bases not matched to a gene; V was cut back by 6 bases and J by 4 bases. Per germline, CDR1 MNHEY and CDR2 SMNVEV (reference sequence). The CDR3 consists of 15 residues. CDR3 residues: CASRGTGGYNSPLHF. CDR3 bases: TGTGCCAGCAGGGGGACAGGGGGATATAATTCACCCCTCCACTTT.